This T cell receptor (beta chain) was sequenced during a study of blood T cell repertoires in COVID-19. About the research overall: Sources were T cells, B-cell-depleted T cells, or PBMCs; the material itself was cDNA or gDNA.

This clone occurred once. Original data processing: Estimates of nucleated cell counts were drawn from the amplification of reference gene primers. Repertoires were generated with immunoSEQ multiplex PCR, while TCRdb's copy carries only in-frame clones and drops some. V, J and clone size derive from that table, while D and trimming were established from the DNA sequence. Among under 300,000 clones listed, about nine tenths were seen once. The study assigned cohorts using participant-reported clinical history. The sequencing sample was made of PBMCs or T cells enriched from blood (not recorded which). This TCR came from a woman aged 35 to 49 with acute COVID-19.

The CDR3 DNA reads TGTGCCAGCAGCTCCCCACCGGGACAGGGGAACACTGAAGCTTTCTTT. The encoded protein is CASSSPPGQGNTEAFF. The chain combines TRBV5-4 with TRBJ1-1; 9 positions match TRBD1. Germline loops: CDR1 SGHNT, CDR2 YYREEE (reference sequence). This CDR3 has 16 amino acids. With 3 bases clipped from V and 1 base from J, the junction kept 7 bases outside the gene matches.